This entry concerns a single T cell receptor beta chain. This sample stems from a study of siplizumab effects on memory and regulatory T cells. Measured with immunoSEQ multiplex PCR; TCRdb has only the in-frame clones, and not every one. This table has under 100,000 clones, 85% to 95% appearing once. The sequence came from a human donor in good health. Sequencing input: non-Treg CD4+ T cells sorted from blood.

The CDR3 is CASSLSAGEQYF. The CDR3 nucleotides read TGTGCCAGCAGTTTATCGGCGGGCGAGCAGTACTTC. The rearrangement uses TRBV27 and TRBJ2-7, with a weak D call TRBD2 (5 bases). In germline, CDR1 is MNHEY, CDR2 SMNVEV (reference sequence). The CDR3 contains 12 residues. V gave up 0 bases and J gave up 6 bases, with 6 bases separating them.